This TCR beta chain was identified during a study of regulatory T cells in long-lasting Graves disease. Time point specified: newly diagnosed GD, antithyroid drugs for less than 3 months. PBMCs were the source of the RNA used for TCR sequencing. iRepertoire HTBI primers and Arm-PCR of CDR3 regions built TCR beta libraries. MiXCR was run by TCRdb on the multiplex PCR reads, yielding one entry per CDR3 protein. The sample comprises some 340,000 distinct CDR3 sequences, roughly 12% of which are singletons, and 18% rests with the top ten. Study results and caveats: TCR diversity in persistent Graves' patients was below that of newly diagnosed ones. The study found TRBV28, TRBJ1-2 and TRBJ2-5 favored in persistent disease.

The CDR3 covers 15 residues. With 5 bases removed from V and 9 bases from J, the gap between germline ends came to 20 bases. Looked up from germline, CDR1 is SEHNR and CDR2 is FQNEAQ (reference sequence). Remarks on this clonotype: Its target is unknown. Given a much more abundant clone one base away, this may be a read error.

This sample also belongs to another study, concerning T cells in Graves' hyperthyroidism and ophthalmopathy. From that study: Ophthalmopathy was identified by the model a median 6.5 months ahead of onset.

This clonotype was sampled from a woman aged 18-29 years with Graves disease. The chain is built from TRBV7-9 and TRBJ2-1; possible D gene TRBD2, 5 bases. Specimen: peripheral blood mononuclear cells (PBMCs), collected at new diagnosis, from a patient treated with antithyroid drugs. The CDR3 loop reads CASSPQLTEGSEQFF. The DNA for the CDR3 is TGTGCCAGCAGCCCGCAGCTAACAGAGGGCAGTGAGCAGTTCTTC.